The 9 T cell receptor beta chains below come from one sample, sequenced in a study of shared clonotypes between healthy human individuals. Profiling relied on immunoSEQ multiplex PCR, and the TCRdb table lists in-frame clones only, not all of them. The sample shows 300,000 to 400,000 clones, about nine tenths of them seen only once. Source material: memory CD8+ T cells sorted from blood. Subset in this sample: CD45RO+ cells pooled with CCR7-negative TemRA cells. The receptors originated from a man between 18 and 29 years old in good health.

The rearrangement uses TRBV7-2 and TRBJ2-6, with D tentatively TRBD1 (5 bases). The V gene's germline CDR1 is SGHTA and CDR2 FQGNSA. Deletions cut 2 bases from V and 0 bases from J, with 11 bases between. CDR3 size: 17 residues. CDR3 loop: CASSLRGPSSGANVLTF. The CDR3 DNA reads as TGTGCCAGCAGCTTAAGGGGTCCTAGCTCTGGGGCCAACGTCCTGACTTTC.

This clone was counted at least ten times. The V call is TRBV27, the J call TRBJ1-6, with D possibly being TRBD1 (5 bases). Germline V lookup: CDR1 MNHEY, CDR2 SMNVEV (reference sequence). The CDR3 spans 17 residues. V lost 3 bases and J 0 bases, leaving 12 bases between the germline ends. CDR3 in amino acids: CASSLGPPSSYNSPLHF. The DNA for the CDR3 is TGTGCCAGCAGTTTGGGACCGCCAAGCTCCTATAATTCACCCCTCCACTTT.

In this sample, this clone turned up once. V and J are TRBV13 and TRBJ2-7, with TRBD1 as a possible D gene (5 bases). Trimming left V 0 bases short and J 4 bases short, with 7 bases between. CDR3 length: 13 residues. Germline V CDR1 and CDR2: PRHDT, FYEKMQ (reference sequence). The DNA of the CDR3 is TGTGCCAGCAGCTTAGGCAGGGCTTACGAGCAGTACTTC. Its translation: CASSLGRAYEQYF.

This sequence joins TRBV27 and TRBJ2-6; 7 bases are a match to TRBD2. Germline V gene sequence: CDR1 MNHEY, CDR2 SMNVEV (reference sequence). The CDR3 is made up of 15 amino acids. Germline trimming cut 10 bases from V and 0 bases from J; bases unmatched to any gene: 6. In DNA, the CDR3 is TGTGCCACCGCCAGCGGGGTCTCTGGGGCCAACGTCCTGACTTTC. It encodes CATASGVSGANVLTF.

The chain uses TRBV2 and TRBJ1-1; D gene ambiguous. With 3 bases removed from V and 0 bases from J, the gap between germline ends came to 14 bases. Germline V gives CDR1 SNHLY, CDR2 FYNNEI. The CDR3 runs to 16 residues. The CDR3 DNA reads TGTGCCAGCAGTGAGTTCTTGAGACGGATGAACACTGAAGCTTTCTTT. This codes for CASSEFLRRMNTEAFF.

This clone was detected many times. This sequence joins TRBV5-1 and TRBJ1-4, with D unclear. The CDR3 sequence is 16 residues long. Germline V lookup: CDR1 SGHRS, CDR2 YFSETQ. Trimming took 0 bases from V and 0 from J, leaving 9 bases between them. The CDR3 sequence: CASSLVADATNEKLFF. CDR3 sequence (DNA): TGCGCCAGCAGCTTGGTGGCAGACGCAACTAATGAAAAACTGTTTTTT.

This clone was seen only once. The rearrangement links TRBV2 to TRBJ1-1; D remains unclear. V lost 8 bases and J 7 bases, leaving 14 bases between the germline ends. Germline V gene lookup returns CDR1 SNHLY and CDR2 FYNNEI. The CDR3 extends over 12 amino acids. CDR3 nucleotide sequence: TGTGCCAGCTCGGTCGGAGGGTTTGAAGCTTTCTTT. This translates into CASSVGGFEAFF.

The rearrangement uses TRBV2 and TRBJ2-2, with D perhaps TRBD1 or TRBD2 (5 bases each). With 4 bases removed from V and 2 bases from J, the gap between germline ends came to 14 bases. From germline, CDR1 is SNHLY and CDR2 FYNNEI. This CDR3 region has 16 residues. CDR3 sequence: CASSGETARNTGELFF. The CDR3 DNA reads TGTGCCAGCAGTGGGGAGACAGCTAGAAACACCGGGGAGCTGTTTTTT.

The rearrangement links TRBV11-2 to TRBJ1-2, with D possibly being TRBD1 (6 bases). CDR1 SGHAT and CDR2 FQNNGV come from the germline V gene. The CDR3 length is 15 residues. V was shortened by 0 bases and J by 6 bases, with 14 bases between the two germline ends. This CDR3 reads CASSLDLQGLNGYTF. The CDR3 DNA reads TGTGCCAGCAGCTTAGATCTCCAGGGGCTCAATGGCTACACCTTC. Full variable domain (outside the CDR3, taken from reference TRBV11-2 and TRBJ1-2): EAGVAQSPRYKIIEKRQSVAFWCNPISGHATLYWYQQILGQGPKLLIQFQNNGVVDDSQLPKDRFSAERLKGVDSTLKIQPAKLEDSAVYLCASSLDLQGLNGYTFGSGTRLTVV.